This is a list of T cell receptor beta chains from one sample in a study of human T cells and chemical hapten exposure. TCRdb processed the RACE reads anew with MiXCR; each CDR3 protein has one entry. The data hold about 350,000 distinct CDR3 sequences, with 4.5% to 5.5% observed a single time. The specimen was whole blood, collected in connection with sensitization to the hapten diphenylcyclopropenone (DPC). Receptor source: a woman under 30 with alopecia areata. Some clones in this sample may be carry-over from other donors' samples. Each CDR3 is given with its conserved first and last residue. The D gene is left open where the match is weak. A clone size is listed for some rows: how often the clone was seen (once, few, many), or a class if it is expanded.

clone_size d_call j_call v_call cdr3_aa cdr3_nt
many TRBD1 TRBJ1-4 TRBV4-3 CASSQDERTGRTNEKLFF TGCGCCAGCAGCCAAGATGAGAGGACAGGGAGGACTAATGAAAAACTGTTTTTT
few NA TRBJ2-3 TRBV6-2/TRBV6-3 CASQGRLTSTDTQYF TGTGCCAGCCAGGGGCGGCTTACTAGCACAGATACGCAGTATTTT
many TRBD2 TRBJ2-7 TRBV27 CAPLPLAGVPYEQYF TGTGCCCCCTTACCTCTAGCGGGGGTCCCCTACGAGCAGTACTTC
many TRBD1 TRBJ2-3 TRBV29-1 CSAVDREVPDTQYF TGCAGCGCTGTGGACAGGGAAGTTCCAGATACGCAGTATTTT
few TRBD1 TRBJ1-2 TRBV6-2/TRBV6-3 CASSPGQGTFNYGYTF TGTGCCAGCAGTCCGGGACAGGGGACTTTTAACTATGGCTACACCTTC
NA NA TRBJ2-7 TRBV6-5 CASSYRQASYEQYF TGTGCCAGCAGTTACAGGCAGGCATCCTACGAGCAGTACTTC
few NA TRBJ2-3 TRBV5-6 CASTTNDDTDTQYF TGTGCCAGCACCACTAACGACGACACAGATACGCAGTATTTT
few NA TRBJ1-2 TRBV11-2 CASSLSWGANYGYTF TGTGCCAGCAGCCTGTCTTGGGGGGCGAACTATGGCTACACCTTC
NA NA TRBJ2-3 TRBV4-3 CASSQDHRRTDTQYF TGCGCCAGCAGCCAAGATCACAGGCGAACAGATACGCAGTATTTT
NA NA TRBJ2-7 TRBV9 CASSPLGTRYEQYF TGTGCCAGCAGCCCTCTTGGCACCCGCTACGAGCAGTACTTC
few TRBD2 TRBJ2-7 TRBV27 CASSPRLAGGTGEQYF TGTGCCAGCAGTCCTCGACTAGCGGGGGGAACCGGCGAGCAGTACTTC
many NA TRBJ2-3 TRBV7-2 CASSSGLGNTQYF TGTGCCAGCAGCTCCGGACTGGGCAATACGCAGTATTTT
NA NA TRBJ1-1 TRBV24-1 CATSDFFRCGVGNTEAFF TGTGCCACCAGTGATTTTTTCAGGTGTGGGGTAGGAAACACTGAAGCTTTCTTT
few TRBD1 TRBJ2-2 TRBV12-3/TRBV12-4 CASSFLTGVSTGELFF TGTGCCAGCAGTTTTCTTACAGGGGTGAGCACCGGGGAGCTGTTTTTT
few NA TRBJ1-5 TRBV7-2 CASSLAGISNQPQHF TGTGCCAGCAGCTTAGCGGGGATTAGCAATCAGCCCCAGCATTTT
many NA TRBJ1-4 TRBV11-2 CASSLRAGVHEKLFF TGTGCCAGCAGCTTACGGGCCGGAGTCCATGAAAAACTGTTTTTT
many NA TRBJ2-5 TRBV5-1 CASSLVGQHEETQYF TGCGCCAGCAGCTTGGTAGGGCAGCACGAAGAGACCCAGTACTTC
few NA TRBJ2-1 TRBV7-3 CASSYKVYDEQFF TGTGCCAGCAGCTATAAAGTATACGATGAGCAGTTCTTC
many NA TRBJ2-1 TRBV18 CASSPPSTGISYNEQFF TGTGCCAGCTCACCACCGTCTACGGGAATCTCCTACAATGAGCAGTTCTTC
NA NA TRBJ1-1 TRBV9 CASSVDSRRIDTEAFF TGTGCCAGCAGCGTAGATAGCAGGCGAATTGACACTGAAGCTTTCTTT
few TRBD1 TRBJ2-7 TRBV20-1 CSAPGQGEAYEQYF TGCAGTGCTCCCGGACAGGGGGAGGCTTACGAGCAGTACTTC
few TRBD1 TRBJ2-7 TRBV27 CASSSGGPGSEQYF TGTGCCAGCAGTTCAGGGGGCCCTGGTTCCGAGCAGTACTTC
NA NA TRBJ2-6 TRBV4-2 CASRQRDRSYGANVLTF TGTGCCAGCAGGCAACGAGACAGGTCCTATGGGGCCAACGTCCTGACTTTC
NA NA TRBJ2-3 TRBV4-3 CASSPSHRVMRASTDTQYF TGCGCCAGCAGCCCCTCCCACAGGGTGATGCGGGCATCCACAGATACGCAGTATTTT
few TRBD2 TRBJ2-1 TRBV7-8 CASSLGTVVAGLGQFF TGTGCCAGCAGCTTAGGGACCGTGGTAGCGGGGTTAGGGCAGTTCTTC
many NA TRBJ2-3 TRBV7-2 CASSPLSSTDTQYF TGTGCCAGCAGCCCCCTCTCAAGCACAGATACGCAGTATTTT
many TRBD1 TRBJ2-3 TRBV7-9 CASGRQGADTQYF TGTGCCAGCGGTAGACAGGGGGCAGATACGCAGTATTTT
few NA TRBJ2-7 TRBV25-1 CASSDIGEAYEQYF TGTGCCAGCAGTGATATCGGAGAGGCCTACGAGCAGTACTTC
few NA TRBJ1-2 TRBV2 CASSQQEGYTF TGTGCCAGCAGTCAACAGGAGGGCTACACCTTC
many NA TRBJ1-4 TRBV20-1 CSARRGFEKLFF TGCAGTGCTAGAAGGGGGTTCGAAAAACTGTTTTTT
NA NA TRBJ2-3 TRBV3-1 CASSRGGGDTQYF TGTGCCAGCAGCCGAGGTGGGGGAGATACGCAGTATTTT
NA NA TRBJ1-3 TRBV7-8 CASSLDGRNTIYF TGTGCCAGCAGCTTAGATGGGAGAAACACCATATATTTT
NA NA TRBJ2-1 TRBV14 CASSHGWTVSYNEQFF TGTGCCAGCAGCCATGGCTGGACAGTCTCGTACAATGAGCAGTTCTTC
many NA TRBJ1-4 TRBV15 CATSREGQGKEKLFF TGTGCCACCAGCAGAGAGGGGCAGGGCAAGGAAAAACTGTTTTTT
many NA TRBJ1-4 TRBV7-2 CASSPLTGGGKLFF TGTGCCAGCAGCCCCCTTACCGGGGGTGGAAAACTGTTTTTT
many NA TRBJ2-1 TRBV20-1 CSAVDMRSSYNEQFF TGCAGTGCCGTCGATATGAGGAGCTCCTACAATGAGCAGTTCTTC
many NA TRBJ1-5 TRBV3-1 CASSQYSGENQPQHF TGTGCCAGCAGCCAATATAGCGGGGAAAATCAGCCCCAGCATTTT
many NA TRBJ2-4 TRBV11-3 CASSLGAGFGKNIQYF TGTGCCAGCAGCTTAGGTGCGGGGTTTGGCAAAAACATTCAGTACTTC
few NA TRBJ2-3 TRBV5-1 CASSIAAGITDTQYF TGCGCCAGCAGCATTGCGGCAGGGATTACAGATACGCAGTATTTT
few NA TRBJ2-3 TRBV7-9 CASSFPQEPTDTQYF TGTGCCAGCAGCTTCCCCCAGGAGCCCACAGATACGCAGTATTTT
few NA TRBJ1-2 TRBV7-2 CASSLVSNPDTYGYTF TGTGCCAGCAGCTTAGTGAGCAATCCGGACACCTATGGCTACACCTTC
many NA TRBJ1-2 TRBV29-1 CSVEGSRRNGYTF TGCAGCGTTGAAGGGTCGCGACGAAATGGCTACACCTTC
NA NA TRBJ1-3 TRBV7-2 CASSEYSGNTIYF TGTGCCAGCAGCGAATACTCTGGAAACACCATATATTTT
few TRBD2 TRBJ2-1 TRBV4-3 CASSPPSAGGHNEQFF TGCGCCAGCAGCCCTCCCTCTGCGGGGGGGCACAATGAGCAGTTCTTC
NA TRBD1 TRBJ2-7 TRBV20-1 CSATLARGLGYEQYF TGCAGTGCTACCCTCGCCAGGGGGCTAGGGTACGAGCAGTACTTC
NA TRBD2 TRBJ2-3 TRBV6-5 CASSGARGGGATDTQYF TGTGCCAGCAGTGGGGCTCGGGGGGGCGGTGCTACAGATACGCAGTATTTT
few TRBD2 TRBJ2-2 TRBV5-1 CASSLASGGRTGELFF TGCGCCAGCAGCTTGGCTAGCGGGGGTCGCACCGGGGAGCTGTTTTTT